This record covers a single T cell receptor (beta chain). The data are from a study of blood T cell repertoires in COVID-19. CDR3 size: 15 residues. After removal of 1 base from V and 1 base from J, the junction contained 0 bases not matched to a gene. Germline CDR1 LGHNA, CDR2 YNFKEQ. Categorization into cohorts depended on clinical history that participants reported. The method was immunoSEQ multiplex PCR; TCRdb's version includes in-frame clones alone and lacks a portion of them. Of roughly 200,000 clones in the sample, 80% to 90% were seen once. The sequence was obtained from a woman aged 45-59 years who had been exposed to COVID-19. The V gene is TRBV4-2, the J gene TRBJ1-5; 8 bases align to TRBD1. Input material: PBMCs or T cells enriched from blood (not recorded which). The CDR3 nucleotides are TGTGCCAGCAGCCAAGGGACAGGGAGCAATCAGCCCCAGCATTTT. This gives the protein CASSQGTGSNQPQHF.